This T cell receptor beta chain was documented in a study of long-term antiretroviral therapy in people with HIV. Assay version v3.0 of immunoSEQ was used, and it was run at survey level. Sequencing was performed with immunoSEQ multiplex PCR; in TCRdb, only in-frame clones are kept and a portion is missing. This sample has 25,000 to 35,000 clones, with roughly nine tenths found just once. CDR3 length: 13 residues. In germline, CDR1 is LNHDA, CDR2 SQIVND (reference sequence). V lost 7 bases and J lost 0, with 10 bases in between. The rearrangement uses TRBV19 and TRBJ2-7; D possibly corresponds to TRBD2 (6 bases). The TCR was taken from a man between 45 and 60 years old with HIV. The starting material was unsorted PBMCs, obtained approximately 5 years before starting antiretroviral therapy. CDR3 in DNA: TGTGCCAGTAACCCGGGGGACTCCTACGAGCAGTACTTC. Protein: CASNPGDSYEQYF.